The rows below give T cell receptor beta chains drawn from one sample of a study of response to subunit inactivated influenza vaccine. TCRdb fed the RT-PCR reads into MiXCR, producing one record per CDR3 protein. The repertoire holds 530,000 or so distinct CDR3 sequences, approximately 12% seen once, with roughly 10% in the top ten. Specimen: PBMCs from blood, collected on the day of vaccination. The source of these receptors is a man in his fifties or sixties who received an inactivated influenza vaccine. Both conserved end residues are part of each CDR3. Fields, in order: clone size, V gene, J gene, D gene, CDR3 protein, CDR3 DNA. The D gene is left open where the match is weak. Size is stated for part of the rows, as once, few or many counts, or as a class when the clone is expanded.

>.|TRBV6-5|TRBJ2-2|TRBD2
CASSYSRTSGIAGELFF
TGTGCCAGCAGTTACTCCCGAACTAGCGGGATTGCCGGGGAGCTGTTTTTT
>.|TRBV6-5|TRBJ2-7|.
CASSYSSSEGGAYEQYF
TGTGCCAGCAGTTACTCGTCGTCAGAGGGGGGGGCCTACGAGCAGTACTTC
>.|TRBV5-6|TRBJ2-1|TRBD1
CASSLAGQGRFNEQFF
TGTGCCAGCAGCTTGGCGGGACAGGGCCGCTTCAATGAGCAGTTCTTC
>.|TRBV20-1|TRBJ2-2|.
CCARDLRQGNTGELFF
TGCTGTGCTAGAGATCTCCGGCAGGGGAACACCGGGGAGCTGTTTTTT
>few|TRBV9|TRBJ2-1|TRBD2
CASSVVPSGRRDNEQFF
TGTGCCAGCAGCGTAGTTCCTAGCGGGAGGAGGGACAATGAGCAGTTCTTC
>few|TRBV4-3|TRBJ2-1|.
CASSQEQGWRNEQFF
TGCGCCAGCAGCCAAGAACAGGGATGGCGAAATGAGCAGTTCTTC
>.|TRBV6-2/TRBV6-3|TRBJ2-7|.
CASRPERGAYEQYF
TGTGCCAGCAGGCCCGAGAGGGGGGCCTACGAGCAGTACTTC
>.|TRBV7-9|TRBJ2-3|.
CASSIPRGGGTDTQYF
TGTGCCAGCAGCATCCCACGGGGCGGGGGCACAGATACGCAGTATTTT
>few|TRBV2|TRBJ2-7|TRBD1
CASTLDRGSHEQYF
TGTGCCAGCACCCTTGACAGGGGGTCCCACGAGCAGTACTTC
>.|TRBV20-1|TRBJ2-7|TRBD2
CSARDLSGGASSYEQYF
TGCAGTGCTAGAGATCTCAGCGGGGGGGCTAGCTCCTACGAGCAGTACTTC
>.|TRBV14|TRBJ2-7|TRBD1
CASSQDLSGTVLYEQYF
TGTGCCAGCAGCCAAGATTTGTCCGGGACAGTTCTCTACGAGCAGTACTTC
>.|TRBV2|TRBJ1-5|TRBD1
CASSVGTGGINQPQHF
TGTGCCAGCAGTGTTGGGACAGGGGGTATCAATCAGCCCCAGCATTTT
>few|TRBV18|TRBJ2-7|TRBD1
CASSPGTATSSEQYF
TGTGCCAGCTCACCCGGGACAGCGACTTCCAGCGAGCAGTACTTC
>.|TRBV18|TRBJ2-1|.
CASSLDAAPSSYNEQFF
TGTGCCAGCTCACTGGATGCGGCCCCAAGCTCCTACAATGAGCAGTTCTTC
>.|TRBV12-3/TRBV12-4|TRBJ2-1|TRBD2
CASSLWAGGSSYNEQFF
TGTGCCAGCAGTTTGTGGGCGGGGGGGAGCTCCTACAATGAGCAGTTCTTC
>many|TRBV12-3/TRBV12-4|TRBJ2-1|.
CASSPGPPNEQFF
TGTGCCAGCAGTCCGGGACCCCCGAATGAGCAGTTCTTC
>few|TRBV2|TRBJ2-5|TRBD1
CASSSGQGPGTQYF
TGTGCCAGCAGTTCCGGACAGGGTCCGGGGACCCAGTACTTC
>.|TRBV14|TRBJ1-2|.
CASSQVRGPGDGYTF
TGTGCCAGCAGCCAAGTACGGGGCCCAGGGGATGGCTACACCTTC
>few|TRBV12-3/TRBV12-4|TRBJ2-7|.
CASSLVGFGEQYF
TGTGCCAGCAGCCTGGTTGGTTTCGGAGAGCAGTACTTC
>few|TRBV4-1|TRBJ2-7|.
CASSFPSHEQYF
TGCGCCAGCAGCTTCCCCAGCCACGAGCAGTACTTC
>many|TRBV9|TRBJ2-7|TRBD1
CASSVGTGGIYEQYF
TGTGCCAGCAGCGTAGGAACAGGGGGAATCTACGAGCAGTACTTC
>.|TRBV5-1|TRBJ2-2|.
CASSLEPGQSAPGGELFF
TGCGCCAGCAGCTTGGAACCGGGACAAAGTGCCCCAGGGGGGGAGCTGTTTTTT
>.|TRBV5-5|TRBJ2-2|.
CASSLQPRSTGELFF
TGTGCCAGCAGCTTGCAGCCCAGATCCACCGGGGAGCTGTTTTTT
>many|TRBV6-2/TRBV6-3|TRBJ2-5|.
CASSYKETQYF
TGTGCCAGCAGCTATAAAGAGACCCAGTACTTC
>.|TRBV4-3|TRBJ2-1|.
CASSQDWNEQFF
TGCGCCAGCAGCCAAGATTGGAATGAGCAGTTCTTC
>.|TRBV20-1|TRBJ2-3|TRBD2
CSARDFGTSGNTDTQYF
TGCAGTGCTAGAGATTTCGGGACTAGCGGCAACACAGATACGCAGTATTTT
>many|TRBV24-1|TRBJ1-2|.
CATSPSGHNYGYTF
TGTGCCACCAGCCCGTCGGGACATAACTATGGCTACACCTTC
>.|TRBV29-1|TRBJ2-1|.
CSVASASRYNEQFF
TGCAGCGTTGCATCGGCTAGCCGCTACAATGAGCAGTTCTTC
>few|TRBV28|TRBJ2-6|.
CASEDSGANVLTF
TGTGCCAGCGAAGACTCTGGGGCCAACGTCCTGACTTTC
>many|TRBV12-3/TRBV12-4|TRBJ1-5|TRBD1
CASRSDREGDQPQHF
TGTGCCAGCAGATCTGACAGGGAGGGGGATCAGCCCCAGCATTTT
>many|TRBV4-3|TRBJ1-4|.
CASSQSRDLNEKLFF
TGCGCCAGCAGCCAATCCAGGGACCTCAATGAAAAACTGTTTTTT
>few|TRBV20-1|TRBJ2-1|.
CSARAPNEQFF
TGCAGTGCTAGAGCCCCAAATGAGCAGTTCTTC
>.|TRBV14|TRBJ2-1|.
CASSQWPGETPSSYNEQFF
TGTGCCAGCAGCCAATGGCCCGGCGAGACACCTAGCTCCTACAATGAGCAGTTCTTC
>.|TRBV6-1|TRBJ1-3|.
CASSGVGSGNTIYF
TGTGCCAGCAGTGGGGTGGGCTCTGGAAACACCATATATTTT
>once|TRBV7-8|TRBJ2-3|.
CASSLARGWVGTTSTDTQYF
TGTGCCAGCAGCTTAGCTCGGGGGTGGGTGGGTACTACTAGCACAGATACGCAGTATTTT
>few|TRBV7-9|TRBJ2-3|.
CASSLGPISLADTQYF
TGTGCCAGCAGCTTAGGTCCCATATCATTGGCAGATACGCAGTATTTT
>.|TRBV6-2/TRBV6-3|TRBJ2-3|TRBD2
CASSSRLAGAYTDTQYF
TGTGCCAGCAGTTCCCGACTAGCGGGGGCGTACACAGATACGCAGTATTTT
>.|TRBV6-5|TRBJ2-3|.
CASSYSSLVADTQYF
TGTGCCAGCAGTTACTCGAGCCTGGTTGCGGATACGCAGTATTTT
>many|TRBV12-3/TRBV12-4|TRBJ2-7|TRBD1
CASSPGQAQQYF
TGTGCCAGCAGTCCTGGACAGGCTCAGCAGTACTTC
>many|TRBV5-1|TRBJ2-1|.
CASSLSSNTYNEQFF
TGCGCCAGCAGCTTGTCCAGCAATACCTACAATGAGCAGTTCTTC
>.|TRBV2|TRBJ1-5|.
CASGSATGDYSNQPQHF
TGTGCCAGTGGGTCTGCGACAGGAGATTATAGCAATCAGCCCCAGCATTTT
>.|TRBV3-1|TRBJ2-1|TRBD2
CASSNTRGGEQFF
TGTGCCAGCAGCAATACCCGGGGGGGAGAGCAGTTCTTC
>few|TRBV2|TRBJ1-1|.
CASSAQGFGNTEAFF
TGTGCCAGCAGTGCTCAGGGGTTTGGGAACACTGAAGCTTTCTTT
>few|TRBV6-2/TRBV6-3|TRBJ2-7|.
CATTGGRYEQYF
TGTGCTACTACGGGGGGCCGGTACGAGCAGTACTTC
>few|TRBV24-1|TRBJ2-1|TRBD1
CATQRTGDYNEQFF
TGTGCCACCCAGCGGACAGGGGATTACAATGAGCAGTTCTTC
>.|TRBV29-1|TRBJ2-1|TRBD1
CSVDRDRGFNEQFF
TGCAGCGTTGACCGGGACAGAGGATTCAATGAGCAGTTCTTC
>few|TRBV3-1|TRBJ2-1|TRBD2
CASRVAGGDYNEQFF
TGTGCCAGCAGGGTAGCGGGGGGCGACTACAATGAGCAGTTCTTC
>few|TRBV7-2|TRBJ2-3|.
CASSSSSGGTDTQYF
TGTGCCAGCAGCTCAAGTAGCGGAGGCACAGATACGCAGTATTTT
>many|TRBV24-1|TRBJ2-2|TRBD2
CATSDFSGGSTGELFF
TGTGCCACCAGTGATTTTTCGGGAGGGAGTACCGGGGAGCTGTTTTTT
>many|TRBV12-3/TRBV12-4|TRBJ2-1|.
CASSPLNEQFF
TGTGCCAGCAGCCCCTTGAATGAGCAGTTCTTC
>many|TRBV15|TRBJ2-7|.
CATSRDLAREQYF
TGTGCCACCAGCAGAGATTTGGCCCGCGAGCAGTACTTC
>few|TRBV7-9|TRBJ2-7|.
CASSGYLSSYEQYF
TGTGCCAGCAGCGGATACCTGAGCTCCTACGAGCAGTACTTC
>.|TRBV5-1|TRBJ2-2|.
CASSLRQTANIGELFF
TGCGCCAGCAGCTTGCGACAGACTGCGAACATCGGGGAGCTGTTTTTT
>few|TRBV6-5|TRBJ2-1|TRBD2
CASSYSVAGGLNEQFF
TGTGCCAGCAGTTACTCGGTAGCGGGGGGACTCAATGAGCAGTTCTTC
>many|TRBV7-9|TRBJ2-3|TRBD1
CAKTGQGADTQYF
TGTGCCAAAACCGGACAGGGAGCAGATACGCAGTATTTT